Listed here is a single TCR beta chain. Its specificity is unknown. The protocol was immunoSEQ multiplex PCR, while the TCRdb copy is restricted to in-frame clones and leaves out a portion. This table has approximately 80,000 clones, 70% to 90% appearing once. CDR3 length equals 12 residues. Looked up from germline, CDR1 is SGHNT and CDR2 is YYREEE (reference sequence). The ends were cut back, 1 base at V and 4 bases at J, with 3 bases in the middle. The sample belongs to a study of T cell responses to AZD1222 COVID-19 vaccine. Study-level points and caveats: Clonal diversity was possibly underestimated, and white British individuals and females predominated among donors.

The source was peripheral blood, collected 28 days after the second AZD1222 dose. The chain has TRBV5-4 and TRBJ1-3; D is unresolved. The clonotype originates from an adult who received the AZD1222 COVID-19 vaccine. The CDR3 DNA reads TGTGCCAGCAGCTTGCCGGGAAACACCATATATTTT. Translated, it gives CASSLPGNTIYF.